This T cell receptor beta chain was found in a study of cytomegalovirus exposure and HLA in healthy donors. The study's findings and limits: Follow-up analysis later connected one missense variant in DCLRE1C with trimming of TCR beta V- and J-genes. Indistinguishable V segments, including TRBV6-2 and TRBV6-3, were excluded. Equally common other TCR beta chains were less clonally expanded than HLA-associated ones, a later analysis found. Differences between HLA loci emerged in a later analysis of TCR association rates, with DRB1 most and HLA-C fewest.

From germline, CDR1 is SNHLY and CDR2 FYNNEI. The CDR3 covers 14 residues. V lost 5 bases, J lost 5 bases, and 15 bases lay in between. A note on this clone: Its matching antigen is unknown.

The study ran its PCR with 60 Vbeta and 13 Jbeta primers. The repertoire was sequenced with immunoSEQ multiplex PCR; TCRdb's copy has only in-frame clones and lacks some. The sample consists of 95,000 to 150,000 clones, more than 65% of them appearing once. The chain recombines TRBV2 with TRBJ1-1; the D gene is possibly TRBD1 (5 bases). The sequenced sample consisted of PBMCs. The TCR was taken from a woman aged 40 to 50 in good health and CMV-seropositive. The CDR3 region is CASSFRRGGTEAFF. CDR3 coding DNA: TGTGCCAGCAGTTTCAGACGGGGGGGGACTGAAGCTTTCTTT.